Listed below are T cell receptor beta chains from one sample, sequenced in a study of spatial heterogeneity in lung cancer. From the 5' RACE reads, TCRdb called clonotypes with MiXCR, one entry per CDR3 protein. The sample lists around 60,000 distinct CDR3 sequences, 8% to 9% occurring once. The sequences come from PBMCs, collected at surgery. These receptors originate from a female donor with early-stage non-small cell lung cancer. CDR3s include the opening cysteine and the closing phenylalanine or tryptophan. The D gene is left open where the match is weak. Not every row has a clone size; where given, it reads once, few, many or a size class.

CDR3 DNA,CDR3 protein,D gene,J gene,clone size,V gene
TGCGCCAGCAGCTCGGGCCCAATTGACACTGAAGCTTTCTTT,CASSSGPIDTEAFF,-,TRBJ1-1,-,TRBV5-1
TGCAGCGCCCTACCACCGGGCCGAGAGACCCAGTACTTC,CSALPPGRETQYF,-,TRBJ2-5,many,TRBV29-1
TGCGCCAGCAGCCCCTTCGGGGCTGGGGCCAACGTCCTGACTTTC,CASSPFGAGANVLTF,-,TRBJ2-6,many,TRBV5-1
TGTGCCAGCAGCCCTCAGGGAGCTGCCAATGAGCAGTTCTTC,CASSPQGAANEQFF,-,TRBJ2-1,many,TRBV7-2
TGTGCCAGCAGCTGGGAACTAGCGGTGAACACCGGGGAGCTGTTTTTT,CASSWELAVNTGELFF,TRBD2,TRBJ2-2,few,TRBV5-5
TGCAGTGCCCTCTGGAGGGCAGATACGCAGTATTTT,CSALWRADTQYF,-,TRBJ2-3,many,TRBV20-1
TGTGCCAGCACCCCCTCGGGGGCAAGGAATGAGCAGTTCTTC,CASTPSGARNEQFF,-,TRBJ2-1,-,TRBV7-9
TGTGCCAGCAGCTTAGTACAGCGAACCTACGAGCAGTACTTC,CASSLVQRTYEQYF,-,TRBJ2-7,many,TRBV11-3
TGTGCCAGCAGCGGGGGACTAGGGGATACTGAAGCTTTCTTT,CASSGGLGDTEAFF,-,TRBJ1-1,few,TRBV11-2
TGTGCCAGCAGCTCGACTAGGGCGGACATTCAGTACTTC,CASSSTRADIQYF,-,TRBJ2-4,many,TRBV7-3
TGTGCCAGCAGCGCACAGGGGGCCCACGAGCAGTACTTC,CASSAQGAHEQYF,TRBD1,TRBJ2-7,few,TRBV7-3
TGTGCCAGCAGCCCCGAGTGGTGGACCTACGAGCAGTACTTC,CASSPEWWTYEQYF,-,TRBJ2-7,few,TRBV28